What follows is one T cell receptor beta chain and its context. This sample was taken from a study of blood T cell repertoires in COVID-19. Study in general: Some COVID-19 samples were acute and others convalescent; all came from the United States, Italy and Spain. From T cells, B-cell-depleted T cells, or PBMCs came the material, which was cDNA or gDNA.

Authors' methods: Amplification with reference gene primers provided the estimates of nucleated cell counts. The protocol was immunoSEQ multiplex PCR, while the TCRdb copy is restricted to in-frame clones and leaves out a portion. That table supplies the V and J calls and clone size; D and trimming were determined from the DNA. Among fewer than 300,000 clones listed, approximately 83% were seen once. Deletions cut 4 bases from V and 7 bases from J, with 11 bases between. The CDR3 spans 12 residues. Germline V gene sequence: CDR1 SEHNR, CDR2 FQNEAQ (reference sequence). The TCR originated in a human donor in a cohort sampled during active COVID-19. The sequencing sample was made of peripheral blood. The chain couples TRBV7-9 to TRBJ2-7; TRBD1 is a possible D gene (5 bases). Here the CDR3 DNA reads TGTGCCAGCAGCTCAAGGGGTGTTGAGCAGTACTTC. Its protein is CASSSRGVEQYF.